Listed here are 20 T cell receptor beta chains from one sample, sequenced in a study of T cell repertoires in cytomegalovirus infection. From the reads, TCRdb called clonotypes with MiXCR, one entry per CDR3 protein. The sample has approximately 250,000 distinct CDR3 sequences; approximately 13% are singletons. Sequenced material: PBMCs. These receptors all stem from a human donor in good health (CMV status not recorded). Some clones in this sample may be carry-over from other donors' samples.

This clonotype was detected ten times or more. The chain is built from TRBV7-2 and TRBJ2-1, with D unclear. Per the germline V gene, CDR1 is SGHTA and CDR2 is FQGNSA. This CDR3 has 15 amino acids. Trimming took off 1 base at V and 6 bases at J, with 13 bases between the two ends. The CDR3 DNA is TGTGCCAGCAGCTTAGGTGGTTCTAATCTCAATGAGCAGTTCTTC. Amino acid sequence: CASSLGGSNLNEQFF.

In this sample, this clonotype turned up many times. The CDR3 sequence is CASSLTLDTEAFF. The CDR3 nucleotides read TGTGCCAGCAGCTTGACTTTGGACACTGAAGCTTTCTTT. The rearrangement uses TRBV7-8 and TRBJ1-1; no clear D. Trimming took 3 bases from V and 3 from J, leaving 8 bases between them. Germline V gene data show CDR1 as SGHVS and CDR2 as FQNEAQ. This CDR3 contains 13 residues.

The chain is built from TRBV5-1 and TRBJ1-6; 9 bases fit TRBD1. CDR1 is SGHRS and CDR2 is YFSETQ in the germline V gene. The CDR3 contains 16 residues. The V and J ends lost 4 bases and 4 bases, in that order; junction bases with no gene match: 6. CDR3 residues: CASSERTGEYNSPLHF. The CDR3 DNA reads TGCGCCAGCAGCGAGAGGACAGGGGAGTATAATTCACCCCTCCACTTT. Variable domain in full (rest from reference TRBV5-1 and TRBJ1-6): KAGVTQTPRYLIKTRGQQVTLSCSPISGHRSVSWYQQTPGQGLQFLFEYFSETQRNKGNFPGRFSGRQFSNSRSEMNVSTLELGDSALYLCASSERTGEYNSPLHFGNGTRLTVT.

In its sample, this clonotype was seen many times. Here the CDR3 reads CASSPLRGGGETQYF. The CDR3, as DNA: TGTGCCAGCAGCCCTCTCCGGGGCGGGGGCGAGACCCAGTACTTC. The chain couples TRBV7-2 to TRBJ2-5, with D possibly TRBD2 on 7 matching bases. Trimming pared 5 bases from V and 5 bases from J, leaving 18 bases between. This CDR3 has 15 amino acids. Germline V gene sequence: CDR1 SGHTA, CDR2 FQGNSA.

This clonotype was observed at least ten times. J is TRBJ2-1 and V is TRBV19, with D unclear. Germline CDR1 is LNHDA and CDR2 is SQIVND (reference sequence). This CDR3 contains 11 residues. The V end lost 7 bases, the J end lost 7 bases, and 8 bases lay between the germline ends. In nucleotides, the CDR3 is TGTGCCAGTAACCAGGCGAATGAGCAGTTCTTC. Translating it yields CASNQANEQFF.

In this sample, this clonotype turned up many times. This chain links TRBV7-6 with TRBJ2-5, with TRBD1 matching 9 bases. The CDR3 covers 16 residues. The germline CDR1 and CDR2 sequences are SGHVS and FNYEAQ. Trimming removed 5 bases from V and 1 base from J; junction bases left unmatched: 8. The CDR3 is CASSNLGTGSQETQYF. For the CDR3, the DNA is TGTGCCAGCAGCAACCTCGGGACAGGGAGCCAAGAGACCCAGTACTTC. Full variable domain (missing parts from reference TRBV7-6 and TRBJ2-5): GAGVSQSPRYKVTKRGQDVALRCDPISGHVSLYWYRQALGQGPEFLTYFNYEAQQDKSGLPNDRFSAERPEGSISTLTIQRTEQRDSAMYRCASSNLGTGSQETQYFGPGTRLLVL.

This clonotype appeared many times. The V call is TRBV7-2, the J call TRBJ2-2; D not certain. In germline, CDR1 is SGHTA, CDR2 FQGNSA. This CDR3 comprises 15 residues. The ends were cut back, 1 base at V and 1 base at J, with 7 bases in the middle. The chain's CDR3 is CASSLVPVNTGELFF. In DNA, the CDR3 is TGTGCCAGCAGCTTAGTTCCCGTGAACACCGGGGAGCTGTTTTTT.

This clonotype was seen only a few times. The J gene is TRBJ1-6, the V gene TRBV5-1; 9 positions match TRBD1. The CDR3 totals 17 residues. J gave up 9 bases and V 1 base, and 11 bases lay outside the gene matches. Looked up from germline, CDR1 is SGHRS and CDR2 is YFSETQ. CDR3 DNA: TGCGCCAGCAGCTTGACCGTGCAAGCGACAGGGGGTTCACCCCTCCACTTT. This codes for CASSLTVQATGGSPLHF.

The sample holds many counts of this clonotype. The V and J genes are TRBV7-2 and TRBJ2-3; D is perhaps TRBD2 (7 bases). CDR3 length: 14 residues. The V gene's germline CDR1 is SGHTA and CDR2 FQGNSA. V lost 5 bases and J lost 4, with 13 bases in between. In nucleotides, the CDR3 is TGTGCCAGCAGCGTAGGGGGGGCCGCAGATACGCAGTATTTT. This gives the protein CASSVGGAADTQYF.

The chain uses TRBV7-3 and TRBJ2-1; unclear D gene. With 1 base removed from V and 3 bases from J, the gap between germline ends came to 7 bases. The germline CDR1 and CDR2 sequences are SGHTA and FQGTGA. This CDR3 has 14 residues. CDR3 residues: CASSLNSVYNEQFF. The DNA for the CDR3 is TGTGCCAGCAGCTTAAATTCGGTCTACAATGAGCAGTTCTTC. The whole variable domain, remainder taken from reference TRBV7-3 and TRBJ2-1, is GAGVSQTPSNKVTEKGKYVELRCDPISGHTALYWYRQSLGQGPEFLIYFQGTGAADDSGLPNDRFFAVRPEGSVSTLKIQRTERGDSAVYLCASSLNSVYNEQFFGPGTRLTVL.

This clonotype was counted ten times or more. The chain links TRBV4-2 to TRBJ1-3, with 7 bases matching TRBD1. J was trimmed by 7 bases and V by 0 bases; bases with no gene match: 6. Germline V gene lookup returns CDR1 LGHNA and CDR2 YNFKEQ. The CDR3 contains 15 residues. CDR3 region: CASSQEGGPLNTIYF. The CDR3 nucleotides read TGTGCCAGCAGCCAAGAAGGGGGCCCCCTCAACACCATATATTTT.

This clonotype has ten or more counts. The chain uses TRBV12-5 and TRBJ1-5; D unresolved. The germline gives CDR1 LGHNT, CDR2 FRNRAP. V lost 7 bases, J lost 4 bases, and 14 bases lay in between. CDR3 length: 14 residues. Written as DNA, the CDR3 is TGTGCTAGTGAGGTGGCTGGATTGAATCAGCCCCAGCATTTT. This gives the protein CASEVAGLNQPQHF.

The J gene is TRBJ1-1, the V gene TRBV30, with 10 positions matching TRBD1. The CDR3 is 13 residues long. Germline V gene data show CDR1 as GTSNPN and CDR2 as SVGIG (reference sequence). Trimming cost V 4 bases and J 4 bases; bases outside gene matches: 3. The CDR3 sequence is CAWTRTGGTEAFF. CDR3 in DNA: TGTGCCTGGACTAGGACAGGGGGCACTGAAGCTTTCTTT.

The rearrangement links TRBV5-5 to TRBJ1-4; D is unclear. V was pared by 4 bases and J by 7 bases, with 20 bases between. This CDR3 has 16 amino acids. The germline V gene has CDR1 SGHKS and CDR2 YYEKEE (reference sequence). As DNA, the CDR3 is TGTGCCAGCAGCCCCGCGGATGGAGTGGACGGTGAAAAACTGTTTTTT. It specifies CASSPADGVDGEKLFF.

V usage is TRBV6-6 and J usage is TRBJ1-1; 7 bases fit TRBD1. The CDR3 consists of 15 residues. V lost 4 bases to trimming and J lost 11 bases; unmatched junction nucleotides: 16. The germline gives CDR1 MNHNY, CDR2 SVGAGI (reference sequence). Written as DNA, the CDR3 is TGTGCCAGCAGTTCTCCCGCCCTACAGGGGCGAGAGGCTTTCTTT. Translation: CASSSPALQGREAFF.

This clonotype has at least ten counts. The chain recombines TRBV11-1 with TRBJ2-1; perhaps TRBD1 as D (6 bases). Looked up from germline, CDR1 is SGHAT and CDR2 is FQDESV (reference sequence). The CDR3 length is 14 residues. V lost 5 bases and J lost 10, with 18 bases in between. CDR3 in DNA: TGTGCCAGCAGCCCCGCCTACAGGGTCCAGGAGCAGTTCTTC. Translation: CASSPAYRVQEQFF.

This clonotype was seen repeatedly, ten times or more. The CDR3 region has the DNA TGTGCCAGCAGTAAGTTGACTAGCGGGAGACACTTCTCCTACGAGCAGTACTTC. It is translated as CASSKLTSGRHFSYEQYF. The J gene is TRBJ2-7, the V gene TRBV7-2, with TRBD2 matching 12 bases. The germline V gene has CDR1 SGHTA and CDR2 FQGNSA. The V gene end was trimmed by 6 bases and the J gene end by 0 bases; junction bases not matched to a gene: 12. This CDR3 has 18 amino acids.

This chain connects TRBV19 to TRBJ2-2, with 15 bases that match TRBD2. The CDR3 contains 16 residues. Per the germline V gene, CDR1 is LNHDA and CDR2 is SQIVND (reference sequence). Trimming cost V 6 bases and J 6 bases; bases outside gene matches: 5. In nucleotides, the CDR3 is TGTGCCAGTAGCCAAGGACTAGCGGGAGGGCCCGGGGAGCTGTTTTTT. It codes for CASSQGLAGGPGELFF.

This clonotype showed up many times. The chain uses TRBV7-3 and TRBJ2-1; D is uncertain. The V and J ends lost 3 bases and 8 bases respectively, with 14 bases between them. CDR1 and CDR2 (germline): SGHTA, FQGTGA. The CDR3 runs 14 residues. The CDR3 here is CASSFRRHDDEQFF. The CDR3 region has the DNA TGTGCCAGCAGCTTCCGGCGCCATGACGATGAGCAGTTCTTC.

There are many counts of this clonotype. The J gene is TRBJ1-1, the V gene TRBV7-2, with D hard to call. The CDR3 has 13 amino acids. V lost 5 bases and J 1 base, leaving 8 bases between the germline ends. Germline-derived CDR1 and CDR2 are SGHTA and FQGNSA. The CDR3 DNA follows: TGTGCCAGCAGCGTAATGGCGAACACTGAAGCTTTCTTT. It specifies CASSVMANTEAFF.